Described below is a single TCR beta chain sequence and its context. The same CDR3 can be traced to other DNA sequences in this sample. This specimen comes from a study of blood T cell repertoires in COVID-19. Background on the study: Acute and convalescent COVID-19 samples came from the United States, Italy and Spain. PBMCs, B-cell-depleted T cells, or T cells were the source of the cDNA or gDNA that made up the material.

The protocol was immunoSEQ multiplex PCR, while the TCRdb copy is restricted to in-frame clones and leaves out a portion. The data contain 200,000 to 250,000 clones, about three quarters of them singletons. Germline-derived CDR1 and CDR2 are KGHDR and SFDVKD. Germline trimming cut 2 bases from V and 0 bases from J; bases unmatched to any gene: 2. The CDR3 sequence is 16 residues long. The chain couples TRBV24-1 to TRBJ2-1; 8 positions match TRBD2. Sequencing used peripheral blood. This receptor was identified in a woman aged 70-85 years with acute or convalescent COVID-19. The chain's CDR3 is CATSDSSGSSYNEQFF. Here the CDR3 DNA reads TGTGCCACCAGTGATTCCAGCGGGAGCTCCTACAATGAGCAGTTCTTC.